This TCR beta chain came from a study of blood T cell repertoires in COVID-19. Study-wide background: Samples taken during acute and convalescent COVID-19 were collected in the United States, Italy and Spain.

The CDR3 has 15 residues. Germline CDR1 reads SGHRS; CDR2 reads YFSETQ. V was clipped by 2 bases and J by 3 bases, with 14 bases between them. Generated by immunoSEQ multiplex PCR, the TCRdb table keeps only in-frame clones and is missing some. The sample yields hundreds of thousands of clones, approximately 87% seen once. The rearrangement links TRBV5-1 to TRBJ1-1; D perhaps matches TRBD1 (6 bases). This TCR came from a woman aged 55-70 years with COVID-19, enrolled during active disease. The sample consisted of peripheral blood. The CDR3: CASSFTGSSDTEAFF. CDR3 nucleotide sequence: TGCGCCAGCAGCTTTACAGGGAGCTCGGACACTGAAGCTTTCTTT.